This T cell receptor beta chain was profiled in a study of CD8+ T cells in alopecia areata. A word on this clone: Its target is not known.

cDNA prepared by RNA extraction and subsequent reverse transcription served as the template for sequencing. Assay used: immunoSEQ multiplex PCR; TCRdb lists only in-frame clones, some missing. The sample has 140,000 to 150,000 clones; less than 75% are singletons. Findings of the study overall: Scalp specimens additionally yield sequences from normal skin's resident alphabeta T cells. For lesional scalp, especially alopecia totalis/universalis, clonality was higher than in normal scalp.

Germline lookup yields CDR1 LNHDA and CDR2 SQIVND (reference sequence). Losses at the gene ends were 9 bases for V and 13 bases for J; bases not matched to a gene: 10. CDR3 length: 12 amino acids. Sorted out of PBMCs were CD4+ T cells and CD8+ T cells. This TCR came from a human donor in good health. The specimen was CD8+ T cells sorted from blood. The V call is TRBV19, the J call TRBJ2-1, with 9 positions matching TRBD2. The CDR3 here is CASSGTSNIQFF. CDR3 in DNA: TGTGCCAGCTCCGGGACTAGCAATATTCAGTTCTTC.